The rows below give T cell receptor beta chains drawn from one sample of a study of PD-L1 blockade in urothelial cancer. Here immunoSEQ multiplex PCR was the method, and the copy in TCRdb shows in-frame clones only, minus some. The sample consists of approximately 100,000 clones, about 90% of them appearing once. The sequenced sample was PBMCs, obtained around atezolizumab (anti-PD-L1) treatment. These receptors were collected from a woman of 80 years or more with urothelial cancer. Both conserved end residues are part of each CDR3. A D gene is named only where the DNA matches it firmly. The size entry is marked missing in some rows and otherwise reads once, few, many or a size class.

-,once,TRBV5-1,TRBJ2-6,TGCGCCAGCACCGTCTCTGGGGCCAACGTCCTGACTTTC,CASTVSGANVLTF
TRBD1,-,TRBV6-6,TRBJ1-5,TGTGCCAGCAGCCCACTGGGACAGGGAAGGGACCAGCCCCAGCATTTT,CASSPLGQGRDQPQHF
-,-,TRBV11-3,TRBJ2-3,TGTGCCAGCAGCTTAGATGGGACACGCACAGATACGCAGTATTTT,CASSLDGTRTDTQYF
TRBD2,-,TRBV4-1,TRBJ2-1,TGCGCCAGCAGCCAAGAAGGGCTAGCGGTTTACAATGAGCAGTTCTTC,CASSQEGLAVYNEQFF
-,-,TRBV2,TRBJ1-2,TGTGCCAGCAGCGAACGGGGTTGGGACTATGGCTACACCTTC,CASSERGWDYGYTF
-,-,TRBV7-2,TRBJ2-7,TGTGCCAGCAGCTTAGGTGAGGTCTCCTCCTACGAGCAGTACTTC,CASSLGEVSSYEQYF
TRBD1,-,TRBV2,TRBJ1-4,TGTGCCAGCAACAGGGGGCAAGAAAAACTGTTTTTT,CASNRGQEKLFF
TRBD1,-,TRBV18,TRBJ1-5,TGTGCCAGCTCAGAACAGGGGGCCAGCAATCAGCCCCAGCATTTT,CASSEQGASNQPQHF
TRBD2,-,TRBV7-9,TRBJ2-1,TGTGCCAGCAGGACTAGCGGGAGTAGGTATGAGCAGTTCTTC,CASRTSGSRYEQFF
-,-,TRBV9,TRBJ2-1,TGTGCCAGCAGCCCCCATCCCCGCTTACTCCCCCGCGACAATGAGCAGTTCTTC,CASSPHPRLLPRDNEQFF
-,-,TRBV30,TRBJ2-5,TGTGCCTGTCAAAAGGGAGGCGAGACCCAGTACTTC,CACQKGGETQYF
TRBD2,-,TRBV11-2,TRBJ2-5,TGTGCCAGCAGCTTGCTACAGTCTAGCGGAGAGACCCAGTACTTC,CASSLLQSSGETQYF
-,once,TRBV5-1,TRBJ2-5,TGCGCCAGCAGCGAAGGACTAACCACGGGAGAGACCCAGTACTTC,CASSEGLTTGETQYF
-,once,TRBV6-1,TRBJ1-1,TGTGCCAGCACGTTCGAGGCCGCGAACACTGAAGCTTTCTTT,CASTFEAANTEAFF
TRBD2,-,TRBV30,TRBJ2-7,TGTGCCTCCAGACTAGCCTCCTACGAGCAGTACTTC,CASRLASYEQYF
-,-,TRBV7-9,TRBJ1-2,TGTGCCAGCAGCCGGGACAATTATGGCTACACCTTC,CASSRDNYGYTF
-,-,TRBV14,TRBJ2-5,TGTGCCAGCAGCCAAGGTTCTTGGGCAGAAGAGACCCAGTACTTC,CASSQGSWAEETQYF
TRBD1,-,TRBV7-2,TRBJ2-7,TGTGCCAGCAGCTTCCGGGACAGGGGGATAGCTGAGCAGTACTTC,CASSFRDRGIAEQYF
TRBD2,-,TRBV9,TRBJ2-5,TGTGCCAGCAGCGTGACTAGCGGGACGGGGACCCAGTACTTC,CASSVTSGTGTQYF
-,once,TRBV18,TRBJ2-1,TGTGCCAGCTCACCACCGAACACCCCCTCCTACAATGAGCAGTTCTTC,CASSPPNTPSYNEQFF
TRBD2,-,TRBV2,TRBJ2-1,TGTGCCAGCAGCGGACTAGCGGGGAACAATGAGCAGTTCTTC,CASSGLAGNNEQFF
-,-,TRBV28,TRBJ1-4,TGTGCCAGCAGCCTAACGGCGGGGGATGAAAAACTGTTTTTT,CASSLTAGDEKLFF
-,-,TRBV6-5,TRBJ2-5,TGTGCCACCGCACGGGGGGCTGAGGAGACCCAGTACTTC,CATARGAEETQYF
-,-,TRBV2,TRBJ2-2,TGTGCCACCTGGGGGCAGGAAGGGGGGGACCGGGAGCTGTTTTTT,CATWGQEGGDRELFF
-,-,TRBV28,TRBJ2-1,TGTGCCAGCAGCCTATCCGGGACACGGATGGGGGAGCAGTTCTTC,CASSLSGTRMGEQFF
-,-,TRBV27,TRBJ1-4,TGTGCCAGCAGTTTAAGTGGTACGGACATGTTTGATCAAAAACTGTTTTTT,CASSLSGTDMFDQKLFF
-,-,TRBV5-4,TRBJ1-1,TGTGCCAGCATCAAACAGGGTATGAACACTGAAGCTTTCTTT,CASIKQGMNTEAFF
-,-,TRBV2,TRBJ1-1,TGTGGCCAGCAGTCGCGGCCCTTCGAAGCTTTCTTT,CGQQSRPFEAFF
-,-,TRBV29-1,TRBJ1-3,TGCAGCGTACGGGGGGCGGAAGGAAACACCATATATTTT,CSVRGAEGNTIYF
-,-,TRBV29-1,TRBJ2-2,TGCAGCGTTGAGGGCGGGATGCTCGACACCGGGGAGCTGTTTTTT,CSVEGGMLDTGELFF
TRBD1,-,TRBV7-3,TRBJ1-2,TGTGCCAGCTGTAGGGACAGGGGGCTGGGTGGCTACACCTTC,CASCRDRGLGGYTF
-,-,TRBV2,TRBJ1-1,TGTGCCACCCCCAGCAGGCAGGGCATGAACACTGAAGCTTTCTTT,CATPSRQGMNTEAFF
-,-,TRBV7-6,TRBJ2-2,TGTGCCAGCAGCCCCCTTAGGGGCGCCGGGGAGCTGTTTTTT,CASSPLRGAGELFF
-,once,TRBV29-1,TRBJ2-7,TGCAGCGTTGAGGCCGACAGGAAAAACGAGCAGTACTTC,CSVEADRKNEQYF
TRBD2,-,TRBV7-9,TRBJ2-2,TGTGCCAGCAGCACCCGACTAGCGGGAGGGAACACCGGGGAGCTGTTTTTT,CASSTRLAGGNTGELFF
TRBD2,-,TRBV18,TRBJ2-3,TGTGCCAGCTCACCGAGAAGCGGGGTCACAGATACGCAGTATTTT,CASSPRSGVTDTQYF
-,once,TRBV19,TRBJ1-1,TGTGCCAGTAGTACCTTCCTTCGAGAAGCCGAAAAAACTGAAGCTTTCTTT,CASSTFLREAEKTEAFF
-,-,TRBV9,TRBJ2-1,TGTGCCAGCCCCGCGGGTCCTCTCTCCTACAATGAGCAGTTCTTC,CASPAGPLSYNEQFF
-,-,TRBV2,TRBJ2-5,TGTGCCTCCTTAGCGGATCTTCGAGAGACCCAGTACTTC,CASLADLRETQYF
-,-,TRBV14,TRBJ2-2,TGTGCCAGCAGCCAGGCGGTGGCCGGGGAGCTGTTTTTT,CASSQAVAGELFF
TRBD2,few,TRBV6-5,TRBJ2-7,TGTGCCAGCAGTTACCTAGCGGGAGGAGGGGAGCAGTACTTC,CASSYLAGGGEQYF
TRBD1,-,TRBV19,TRBJ1-1,TGTGCCAGTAGGGACAGGGAGAACACTGAAGCTTTCTTT,CASRDRENTEAFF
-,-,TRBV1,TRBJ1-4,TGCACCAGCAGCCAAGGATCGACGGACACGCTGGAAAAACTGTTTTTT,CTSSQGSTDTLEKLFF
-,-,TRBV19,TRBJ2-4,TGTGCCAGTAGTCTGCCGATGCCCGGAAACATTCAGTACTTC,CASSLPMPGNIQYF
-,-,TRBV6-5,TRBJ1-1,TGTGCCAGCAAAACAGGGCTCAACACTGAAGCTTTCTTT,CASKTGLNTEAFF
TRBD2,once,TRBV5-1,TRBJ2-1,TGCGCCAGCAGCTTGGCGCCAGCGGGAGGCACACTCAATGAGCAGTTCTTC,CASSLAPAGGTLNEQFF
-,-,TRBV5-6,TRBJ1-1,TGTGCCAGCAGCTCCACAGGCCTCCTTGAAGCTTTCTTT,CASSSTGLLEAFF
TRBD2,once,TRBV10-2,TRBJ2-1,TGCGCCAGCAGTTTGGGACTAGCCCCGCACAATGAGCAGTTCTTC,CASSLGLAPHNEQFF